This TCR beta chain stems from a study of Graves' ophthalmopathy and Graves' hyperthyroidism. This clonotype has a count of ten or more. No antigen is known for it. The CDR3 covers 15 residues. V lost 5 bases to trimming and J lost 4 bases, with 17 bases between them. Germline V gene lookup returns CDR1 SGHTA and CDR2 FQGTGA. RNA transcripts were the source from which TCR beta CDR3 regions were amplified. Second-round multiplex PCR came after first-round RT-PCR with HTBI primers. From the multiplex PCR reads, TCRdb called clonotypes with MiXCR, one entry per CDR3 protein. Of over a million distinct CDR3 sequences listed, less than 45% were seen once; the top ten hold 11%. Study-wide findings and caveats: Between ophthalmopathy and stable hyperthyroidism, a 13-signature model drew a separation with about 88% sensitivity and approximately 77% specificity.

The origin of this receptor is an adult man with Graves' hyperthyroidism. The sample taken for sequencing was peripheral blood or thyroid tissue (not recorded which). This rearrangement joins TRBV7-3 to TRBJ2-5; D perhaps matches TRBD1 (6 bases). CDR3 amino acids: CASSEDPGDGETQYF. CDR3 bases: TGTGCCAGCAGCGAAGATCCAGGGGATGGAGAGACCCAGTACTTC.